Listed below are T cell receptor beta chains from one sample, sequenced in a study of PD-1 blockade in classical Hodgkin lymphoma. Only in-frame clones appear in the TCRdb table, and some are missing; sequencing was by immunoSEQ multiplex PCR. The data hold about 10,000 clones, with about 80% observed a single time. The input for sequencing was peripheral blood mononuclear cells (PBMCs), taken before the second cycle of nivolumab. These receptors all stem from a human donor with classical Hodgkin lymphoma. Both conserved end residues are part of each CDR3. Only some rows state a clone size, as once, few, many or a class for expanded clones.

J	size	V	CDR3
TRBJ2-6	NA	TRBV15	CATSGDRGSLSGANVLTF
TRBJ2-1	NA	TRBV29-1	CSVDGVAGYNEQFF
TRBJ2-5	NA	TRBV27	CASSPTAGKTQYF
TRBJ2-1	NA	TRBV27	CASSPGGGGGYNEQFF
TRBJ2-1	NA	TRBV2	CASSKGLAEIYNEQFF
TRBJ1-1	NA	TRBV29-1	CSVTQGAGTEAFF
TRBJ1-2	NA	TRBV19	CASSINWGQAIYGYTF
TRBJ2-7	NA	TRBV13	CASSSRTGDSYEQYF
TRBJ2-5	NA	TRBV7-2	CASSLGLARNQETQYF
TRBJ2-3	once	TRBV7-9	CASSYDRNMGDTQYF
TRBJ1-1	NA	TRBV7-3	CASSLVRQRNTEAFF
TRBJ2-7	NA	TRBV11-3	CASSSDRTYEQYF
TRBJ1-3	NA	TRBV23-1	CASGQTGILHTIYF
TRBJ2-7	few	TRBV6-6	CASSYLGNEQYF
TRBJ2-3	NA	TRBV27	CASSLLREGDTQYF
TRBJ2-7	NA	TRBV7-9	CASRPKGTSGIYEQYF
TRBJ2-1	NA	TRBV5-1	CASSQQTGPHYNEQFF
TRBJ2-7	NA	TRBV5-1	CASSSSGTGGHEQYF
TRBJ1-2	few	TRBV6-1	CASSSWTKIYGYTF
TRBJ2-6	NA	TRBV29-1	CSVVDRSGANVLTF
TRBJ2-1	NA	TRBV5-6	CASSATTLSGTYNEQFF
TRBJ1-4	NA	TRBV21-1	CASRSLLYKVHNEKLFF
TRBJ2-7	NA	TRBV7-9	CASSLYGEPYEQYF
TRBJ2-1	NA	TRBV4-2	CASSQETLAVGEQFF
TRBJ2-1	NA	TRBV5-4	CASSPGLAGAHEQFF
TRBJ2-7	once	TRBV7-6	CASSSGTRDEQYF
TRBJ2-5	NA	TRBV7-3	CASSLGISRQETQYF
TRBJ2-1	NA	TRBV7-3	CASSSVGAYNEQFF
TRBJ2-3	few	TRBV21-1	CASSVAGLGDTQYF
TRBJ2-7	NA	TRBV11-2	CASSLDDRGPYEQYF
TRBJ2-3	NA	TRBV9	CASSVGGGWSTDTQYF
TRBJ2-1	NA	TRBV5-1	CASSLAARNNEQFF
TRBJ1-2	NA	TRBV10-3	CAIRSYGDPFYGYTF
TRBJ1-2	few	TRBV7-3	CASSLSGAGQAGGYTF
TRBJ2-1	few	TRBV6-5	CASSYGAGGSYEQFF